This paragraph reports one T cell receptor (beta chain). This record belongs to a study of blood T cell repertoires in COVID-19. The wider study: Samples representing acute and convalescent COVID-19 were sourced from the United States, Italy and Spain. T cells, B-cell-depleted T cells, or PBMCs supplied cDNA or gDNA.

With 5 bases removed from V and 0 bases from J, the gap between germline ends came to 17 bases. Germline V gene sequence: CDR1 MNHEY, CDR2 SMNVEV (reference sequence). This CDR3 is 17 amino acids long. Under the authors' procedure: Researchers report that nucleated cell counts were estimated from reference gene primer amplification. Repertoires were generated with immunoSEQ multiplex PCR, while TCRdb's copy carries only in-frame clones and drops some. V and J calls and clone size follow that table, whereas D and trimming were derived from the DNA. The table lists around 130,000 clones, approximately 81% of them singletons.

The V call is TRBV27, the J call TRBJ2-1; D is possibly TRBD2 (6 bases). This sequence was found in a man aged 55 to 70 with acute or convalescent COVID-19. The material sequenced was peripheral blood. Here the CDR3 reads CASSGDLAASSYNEQFF. For the CDR3, the DNA is TGTGCCAGCAGTGGGGACTTAGCGGCGAGCTCCTACAATGAGCAGTTCTTC.